This is a list of T cell receptor beta chains from one sample in a study of shared clonotypes between healthy human individuals. The method was immunoSEQ multiplex PCR; TCRdb's version includes in-frame clones alone and lacks a portion of them. The sample includes about 2.5 million clones, about 90% of them seen just once. The specimen sequenced was naive CD4+ T cells from PBMCs. The receptors were sampled from a man aged 18 to 35 in good health. Some clones in this sample may be carry-over from other donors' samples. The CDR3 runs from the conserved cysteine through the conserved F or W. D genes are given only for firm matches. A row's size may be missing; if present it is once, few, many or a size class.

v_gene	d_gene	j_gene	abundance	CDR3aa	CDR3nt
TRBV6-1	TRBD2	TRBJ2-7	-	CASSGLAGSYEQYF	TGTGCCAGCAGTGGGCTAGCGGGGTCCTACGAGCAGTACTTC
TRBV7-3	-	TRBJ2-3	-	CASSRAGALADTQYF	TGTGCCAGCAGCCGGGCGGGGGCCCTTGCAGATACGCAGTATTTT
TRBV27	-	TRBJ2-3	-	CASSFSLGTDTQYF	TGTGCCAGCAGTTTCTCTCTGGGCACAGATACGCAGTATTTT
TRBV5-4	TRBD2	TRBJ2-3	-	CASSLSGTTDTQYF	TGTGCCAGCAGCTTAAGCGGGACCACAGATACGCAGTATTTT
TRBV30	TRBD2	TRBJ2-5	-	CAWSVKGTNLETQYF	TGTGCCTGGAGTGTAAAGGGGACTAACCTGGAGACCCAGTACTTC
TRBV2	TRBD1	TRBJ1-2	-	CASLGVWTGGSYGYTF	TGTGCCAGCTTGGGGGTATGGACAGGGGGCTCCTATGGCTACACCTTC
TRBV27	-	TRBJ1-1	few	CASSTRGGEAFF	TGTGCCAGCAGTACCCGAGGGGGGGAAGCTTTCTTT
TRBV7-9	-	TRBJ2-2	-	CASSLTGSGTGELFF	TGTGCCAGCAGCTTAACAGGTTCCGGCACCGGGGAGCTGTTTTTT
TRBV28	TRBD2	TRBJ2-7	-	CASSLSRLGREAHEQYF	TGTGCCAGCAGTTTATCGAGACTAGGGCGGGAGGCCCACGAGCAGTACTTC
TRBV28	TRBD2	TRBJ2-3	-	CASGTSGRTSTDTQYF	TGTGCCAGCGGGACTAGCGGGAGAACGAGCACAGATACGCAGTATTTT
TRBV20-1	-	TRBJ2-7	once	CSAPGDYEQYF	TGCAGTGCTCCGGGCGACTACGAGCAGTACTTC
TRBV9	TRBD1	TRBJ2-1	-	CASSVDRGPYNEQFF	TGTGCCAGCAGCGTCGACAGGGGGCCCTACAATGAGCAGTTCTTC
TRBV10-1	-	TRBJ1-1	few	CASRGRGWHTEAFF	TGCGCCAGCCGGGGTAGGGGCTGGCACACTGAAGCTTTCTTT
TRBV7-9	TRBD1	TRBJ1-2	-	CASSDRDRIYGYTF	TGTGCCAGCAGCGACAGGGACAGAATCTATGGCTACACCTTC
TRBV7-9	-	TRBJ2-7	-	CASSPGDRISYEQYF	TGTGCCAGCAGCCCGGGAGACAGGATTTCCTACGAGCAGTACTTC
TRBV5-6	-	TRBJ1-2	-	CASSDGQSDGYTF	TGTGCCAGCAGCGACGGACAGTCAGATGGCTACACCTTC
TRBV6-1	-	TRBJ2-3	-	CASSDMGGRTDTQYF	TGTGCCAGCAGTGATATGGGGGGCCGCACAGATACGCAGTATTTT
TRBV7-6	TRBD2	TRBJ2-7	-	CASSLAEMASGRGEQYF	TGTGCCAGCAGCTTAGCGGAGATGGCTAGCGGGAGAGGCGAGCAGTACTTC
TRBV28	-	TRBJ2-2	-	CASTPSGLKNTGELFF	TGTGCCAGCACCCCTTCGGGGCTAAAGAACACCGGGGAGCTGTTTTTT
TRBV15	-	TRBJ1-4	-	CATSRAWADATNEKLFF	TGTGCCACCAGCAGAGCATGGGCAGATGCAACTAATGAAAAACTGTTTTTT
TRBV7-2	TRBD1	TRBJ1-5	-	CASSLRGHQPQHF	TGTGCCAGCAGCTTAAGGGGGCATCAGCCCCAGCATTTT
TRBV29-1	TRBD2	TRBJ2-1	-	CSGETGSGGSYNEQFF	TGCAGCGGGGAAACCGGGAGCGGGGGCTCCTACAATGAGCAGTTCTTC
TRBV27	-	TRBJ1-1	-	CASNVGGTRLNTEAFF	TGTGCCAGCAATGTCGGGGGTACCCGCTTGAACACTGAAGCTTTCTTT
TRBV5-1	-	TRBJ2-6	once	CASREGGGANVLTF	TGCGCCAGCAGAGAGGGAGGTGGGGCCAACGTCCTGACTTTC
TRBV29-1	-	TRBJ1-1	few	CSVERMNTEAFF	TGCAGCGTTGAACGGATGAACACTGAAGCTTTCTTT
TRBV5-8	TRBD2	TRBJ2-3	-	CASSFGLAGNTDTQYF	TGTGCCAGCAGCTTCGGACTAGCGGGGAACACAGATACGCAGTATTTT
TRBV6-1	-	TRBJ1-2	few	CASTSDRVYGYTF	TGTGCCAGCACCTCCGACAGAGTCTATGGCTACACCTTC
TRBV4-2	TRBD2	TRBJ2-3	-	CASSPRTSGYTDTQYF	TGTGCCAGCAGCCCTAGGACTAGCGGATACACAGATACGCAGTATTTT
TRBV5-6	-	TRBJ1-4	few	CASSLLTSGKLFF	TGTGCCAGCAGCTTGTTGACATCGGGAAAACTGTTTTTT
TRBV18	TRBD1	TRBJ1-3	-	CASSPRDRTSGNTIYF	TGTGCCAGCTCACCACGGGACAGGACATCTGGAAACACCATATATTTT
TRBV6-5	-	TRBJ2-3	-	CASRPWGRTDTQYF	TGTGCCAGCCGCCCCTGGGGGCGCACAGATACGCAGTATTTT
TRBV28	-	TRBJ2-7	once	CASSLWDRNYEQYF	TGTGCCAGCAGTTTATGGGACAGAAACTACGAGCAGTACTTC
TRBV4-1	-	TRBJ2-7	-	CASSRSPGPLSYEQYF	TGCGCCAGCAGCCGGAGTCCGGGACCGTTATCCTACGAGCAGTACTTC
TRBV7-9	TRBD1	TRBJ2-2	-	CASSSRQGDTGELFF	TGTGCCAGCAGCTCCCGACAGGGGGACACCGGGGAGCTGTTTTTT
TRBV29-1	-	TRBJ2-7	-	CSVGRGTHEQYF	TGCAGCGTCGGACGGGGGACCCACGAGCAGTACTTC
TRBV5-1	-	TRBJ2-5	-	CASSLSLGEVLETQYF	TGCGCCAGCAGCTTAAGTTTGGGTGAGGTGTTGGAGACCCAGTACTTC
TRBV7-3	-	TRBJ1-1	-	CASSFTTRGEGAFF	TGTGCCAGCAGTTTCACCACGAGGGGTGAGGGAGCTTTCTTT
TRBV15	TRBD2	TRBJ2-7	once	CATSGTSGYEQYF	TGTGCCACGAGCGGGACTAGCGGTTACGAGCAGTACTTC
TRBV15	-	TRBJ1-5	once	CATSGRGAGNQPQHF	TGTGCCACCAGCGGACGCGGGGCAGGTAATCAGCCCCAGCATTTT
TRBV6-5	-	TRBJ1-1	-	CASSASGGWDTEAFF	TGTGCCAGCAGTGCCAGCGGGGGATGGGACACTGAAGCTTTCTTT
TRBV29-1	-	TRBJ2-1	-	CSVGKILYNEQFF	TGCAGCGTAGGTAAGATCCTCTACAATGAGCAGTTCTTC
TRBV19	-	TRBJ1-2	-	CASSIAGEDGYTF	TGTGCCAGTAGTATTGCAGGGGAGGATGGCTACACCTTC
TRBV4-3	TRBD2	TRBJ2-3	-	CASSQDSGITTQYF	TGCGCCAGCAGCCAAGATAGCGGGATAACAACGCAGTATTTT
TRBV7-9	-	TRBJ2-3	-	CASRITGFLDTQYF	TGTGCCAGCAGAATAACAGGGTTTCTAGATACGCAGTATTTT
TRBV6-5	-	TRBJ2-7	-	CASSSPYEQYF	TGTGCCAGCAGTTCTCCATACGAGCAGTACTTC
TRBV7-9	-	TRBJ1-1	-	CASSLAGYTEAFF	TGTGCCAGCAGCTTAGCAGGGTACACTGAAGCTTTCTTT
TRBV5-5	-	TRBJ2-2	-	CASSLLTVTGELFF	TGTGCCAGCAGCTTGCTGACAGTGACCGGGGAGCTGTTTTTT
TRBV7-3	TRBD2	TRBJ2-2	-	CASRAGPSTGELFF	TGTGCCAGCAGAGCGGGGCCGAGCACCGGGGAGCTGTTTTTT
TRBV18	-	TRBJ2-1	-	CASSPGAGVRKTYNEQFF	TGTGCCAGCTCACCCGGGGCAGGGGTGAGAAAAACCTACAATGAGCAGTTCTTC
TRBV5-1	TRBD1	TRBJ2-7	-	CASSRRPGQVLYEQYF	TGCGCCAGCAGCCGACGACCCGGACAGGTCCTGTACGAGCAGTACTTC
TRBV15	-	TRBJ2-2	-	CATSRELVPNTGELFF	TGTGCCACCAGCAGAGAACTCGTTCCGAACACCGGGGAGCTGTTTTTT
TRBV5-8	-	TRBJ1-4	-	CASSSHALGEKLFF	TGTGCCAGCAGCTCCCATGCTCTGGGTGAAAAACTGTTTTTT
TRBV6-5	TRBD1	TRBJ1-1	-	CASSSTRTGTDTEAFF	TGTGCCAGCAGTTCCACACGGACAGGAACGGACACTGAAGCTTTCTTT